This record looks at one T cell receptor (beta chain) sequence and its context. This specimen comes from a study of cytomegalovirus exposure and HLA in healthy donors. Donors likely had unrecorded immune exposures despite being nominally healthy when sampled. The PCR contained 60 Vbeta and 13 Jbeta primers. Only in-frame clones appear in the TCRdb table, and some are missing; sequencing was by immunoSEQ multiplex PCR. The table shows 90,000 to 140,000 clones, with about 69% occurring only once. This TCR was recovered from a middle-aged man in good health and CMV-seronegative. The sample taken for sequencing was PBMCs.

The CDR3 is CASSFGLAGSTDTQYF. The CDR3 DNA reads TGTGCCAGCAGCTTCGGACTAGCGGGGAGCACAGATACGCAGTATTTT. J is TRBJ2-3 and V is TRBV11-3; 12 nucleotides agree with TRBD2. Trimming took 3 bases from V and 0 from J; bases not matched to a gene: 1. The CDR3 contains 16 residues. CDR1 is SGHNT and CDR2 is YENEEA in the germline V gene.